Sequencing of this TCR beta chain was carried out in a study of post-analysis software for immune sequencing data. General study findings and limits: Strong co-clustering by F measure was seen for same-batch samples. Compared with controls, patients had more of about 5 TRBV segments, including TRBV5-6, TRBV5-1 and TRBV20-1.

The sample holds many counts of this clonotype. Its antigen is not known. TCR beta cDNA libraries included unique molecular identifiers. TCRdb reprocessed the PCR reads via MiXCR and lists one record per CDR3 protein. This table holds under 200,000 distinct CDR3 sequences, 29% found once. CDR1 and CDR2 from the germline V gene are SGHRS and YFSETQ. The junction had 10 bases not matched to a gene; V was cut back by 4 bases and J by 4 bases. The CDR3 contains 16 residues. This chain joins TRBV5-1 and TRBJ2-1; 8 bases agree with TRBD2. Sequenced material: blood. The sequence was obtained from a girl aged 2-17 years with multiple sclerosis. The CDR3 region is CASSHQAGASYNEQFF. CDR3 coding DNA: TGCGCCAGCAGCCACCAAGCGGGAGCGTCTTACAATGAGCAGTTCTTC.